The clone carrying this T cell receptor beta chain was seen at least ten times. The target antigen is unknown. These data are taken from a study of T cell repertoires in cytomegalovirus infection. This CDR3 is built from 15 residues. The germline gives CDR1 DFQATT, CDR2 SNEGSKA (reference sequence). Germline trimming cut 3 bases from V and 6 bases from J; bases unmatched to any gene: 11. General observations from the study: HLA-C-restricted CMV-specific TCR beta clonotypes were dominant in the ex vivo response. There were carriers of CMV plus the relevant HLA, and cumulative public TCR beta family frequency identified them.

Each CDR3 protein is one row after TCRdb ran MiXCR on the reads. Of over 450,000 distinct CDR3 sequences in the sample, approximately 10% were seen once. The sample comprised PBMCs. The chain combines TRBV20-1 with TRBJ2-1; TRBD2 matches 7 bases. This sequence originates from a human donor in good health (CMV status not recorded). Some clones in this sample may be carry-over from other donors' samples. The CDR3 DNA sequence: TGCAGTGCTAGGGGGGGAGGAGGGGAGGGCAATGAGCAGTTCTTC. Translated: CSARGGGGEGNEQFF.